This T cell receptor (beta chain) was identified during a study of blood T cells in healthy people across ages. The germline V gene encodes CDR1 SGHKS and CDR2 YYEKEE (reference sequence). Trimming took 3 bases from V and 5 from J, leaving 14 bases between them. The CDR3 runs to 14 residues. A second PCR, run for about 6 to 12 cycles, used a sample-barcoded 5' primer plus a J-beta primer mix. TCRdb reprocessed the 5' RACE reads with MiXCR, giving one entry per CDR3 protein. The data contain 1.5 million to 2 million distinct CDR3 sequences, 28% of them singletons. Study-wide points: TCR beta diversity was tightly associated with the proportion of naive T cells. It was not possible, with unsorted PBMCs, to conclusively compare naive and antigen-experienced cells.

Points on this clonotype: Its antigen is unidentified.

Sequenced sample: blood. This chain links TRBV5-5 with TRBJ1-1; D gene uncertain. The clonotype comes from a woman aged 25 to 45 in good health. This CDR3 reads CASSYGWGGTEAFF. In DNA, the CDR3 is TGTGCCAGCAGCTATGGCTGGGGAGGGACTGAAGCTTTCTTT.